Here is one T cell receptor beta chain with its context. The data were taken from a study of regulatory T cells in long-lasting Graves disease. Construction of TCR beta libraries relied on iRepertoire HTBI primers and on Arm-PCR targeting CDR3 regions. Each CDR3 protein is one row after TCRdb ran MiXCR on the multiplex PCR reads. The repertoire consists of 400,000 to 500,000 distinct CDR3 sequences, with approximately 16% occurring once and the leading ten covering approximately 11%. The time point was: newly diagnosed GD, antithyroid drugs for less than 3 months. Researchers made the TCR library from RNA that was extracted from PBMCs. This CDR3 has 15 amino acids. V was cut by 0 bases and J by 5 bases, with 13 bases left in between. The V gene's germline CDR1 is MNHEY and CDR2 SVGEGT. These same records also appear under a second study, on T cells in Graves' hyperthyroidism and ophthalmopathy.

This chain joins TRBV6-2 or TRBV6-3 and TRBJ2-5; tentative D call: TRBD2 (6 bases). The sequenced sample was peripheral blood mononuclear cells (PBMCs), obtained at new diagnosis, from a patient treated with antithyroid drugs. The receptor's source is a woman aged 25 to 39 with Graves disease. This CDR3 is CASSYSGRRVETQYF. The CDR3 region has the DNA TGTGCCAGCAGTTACTCGGGGAGGAGGGTTGAGACCCAGTACTTC.